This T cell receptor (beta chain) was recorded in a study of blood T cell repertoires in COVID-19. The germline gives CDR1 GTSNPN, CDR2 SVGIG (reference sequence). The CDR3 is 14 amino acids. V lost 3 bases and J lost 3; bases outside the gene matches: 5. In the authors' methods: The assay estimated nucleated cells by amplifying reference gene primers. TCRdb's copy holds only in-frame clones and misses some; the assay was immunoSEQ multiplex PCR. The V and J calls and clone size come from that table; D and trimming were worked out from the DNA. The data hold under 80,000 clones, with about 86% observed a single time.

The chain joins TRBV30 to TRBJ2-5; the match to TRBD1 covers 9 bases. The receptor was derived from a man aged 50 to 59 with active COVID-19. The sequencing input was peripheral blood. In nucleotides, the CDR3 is TGTGCCTGGAGAGGGGACAGGGACGAAGAGACCCAGTACTTC. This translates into CAWRGDRDEETQYF.